This T cell receptor (beta chain) was profiled in a study of T cell responses to AZD1222 COVID-19 vaccine. J was trimmed by 5 bases and V by 3 bases; bases with no gene match: 9. CDR1 and CDR2 (germline): DFQATT, SNEGSKA (reference sequence). This CDR3 comprises 15 residues. Comments on this clone: Its antigen is as yet unknown.

Study outcomes and limitations: Recipients of AZD1222 seropositive at baseline numbered only 6 or 7. There were mostly white British donors and more females than males, and clonal diversity was possibly underestimated.

Using immunoSEQ multiplex PCR, the repertoire was profiled, and TCRdb retains in-frame clones only, with some absent. The table lists around 130,000 clones, more than 85% of them singletons. The sequencing here drew on peripheral blood, taken 28 days after the second AZD1222 dose. The sequence derives from an adult who received the AZD1222 COVID-19 vaccine. The chain has TRBV20-1 and TRBJ1-5; TRBD1 matches at 8 bases. The CDR3 bases are TGCAGTGCTAGTGGGACAGGAGCCCAATATCAGCCCCAGCATTTT. It encodes CSASGTGAQYQPQHF.